The T cell receptor (beta chain) under discussion was sequenced for a study of a mutant IDH1 vaccine in newly diagnosed glioma. Study in general: The study gave patients eight vaccinations in weeks 1, 3, 5, 7, 11, 15, 19, 23. Vaccine administration was initiated 4-6 weeks following radiotherapy alone, or with temozolomide cycles. Patients previously underwent radiotherapy, temozolomide, or both, and most underwent both.

The time point here: week 23, last vaccination. Mutant IDH1 20-mer peptide, at 300 ug, made up each vaccine dose, with topical imiquimod. Those who donated had recent WHO grade 3 or 4 IDH1-mutant, ATRX-lost astrocytomas. Turning to this clone: The target antigen is unknown.

Sequenced by immunoSEQ multiplex PCR; TCRdb stores in-frame clones only, minus some. The sample carries roughly 30,000 clones, 85% to 90% recorded once. The clonotype comes from a middle-aged man with glioma. The material was PBMCs, obtained from a glioma patient whose treatment included an IDH1 peptide vaccine.

The CDR3 nucleotides read TGTGCCAGCAGCTTTCCCCCTACTATTGCGGGGGGCCTCACAGATACGCAGTATTTT. Translation gives CASSFPPTIAGGLTDTQYF. V and J are TRBV7-9 and TRBJ2-3, with 8 bases identical to TRBD2. Germline-derived CDR1 and CDR2 are SEHNR and FQNEAQ (reference sequence). This CDR3 has 19 residues. V shed 3 bases, J shed 2 bases, and the junction held 16 bases outside the gene matches.